This is a list of T cell receptor beta chains from one sample in a study of cytomegalovirus exposure and HLA in healthy donors. TCRdb's copy holds only in-frame clones and misses some; the assay was immunoSEQ multiplex PCR. The table shows 95,000 to 100,000 clones, with approximately 76% occurring only once. Sample: PBMCs. These receptors were collected from a man in his forties in good health and CMV-seropositive. Both conserved end residues are part of each CDR3. A D gene is named only where the DNA matches it firmly. Expanded clones are given a class, and other clones once, few, many or no size at all.

D gene,J gene,clone size,V gene,CDR3 protein,CDR3 DNA
.,TRBJ1-1,.,TRBV7-9,CASSFAPGQLNTEAFF,TGTGCCAGCAGCTTTGCTCCCGGACAGTTGAACACTGAAGCTTTCTTT
TRBD1,TRBJ2-2,once,TRBV6-6,CASSYSRTGSTGELFF,TGTGCCAGCAGTTATTCTAGGACAGGGAGTACCGGGGAGCTGTTTTTT
.,TRBJ2-1,.,TRBV2,CASSKSGQLSYNEQFF,TGTGCCAGCAGTAAGTCGGGACAATTGAGCTACAATGAGCAGTTCTTC
.,TRBJ1-2,.,TRBV4-1,CASSQGTGRDYGYTF,TGCGCCAGCAGCCAAGGCACAGGGAGAGACTATGGCTACACCTTC
TRBD2,TRBJ2-5,.,TRBV28,CASSDPGLERETQYF,TGTGCCAGCAGTGACCCGGGACTAGAGAGGGAGACCCAGTACTTC
.,TRBJ1-2,.,TRBV6-5,CASSPGGARGYTF,TGTGCCAGCAGCCCGGGGGGGGCGCGGGGCTACACCTTC
.,TRBJ2-5,.,TRBV6-1,CASAWGRSEAQYF,TGTGCCAGCGCCTGGGGCCGGTCAGAGGCCCAGTACTTC
TRBD2,TRBJ2-7,.,TRBV14,CASSHLKAPQGPRGGEQYF,TGTGCCAGCAGCCACCTAAAAGCTCCACAGGGACCCCGGGGGGGCGAGCAGTACTTC
.,TRBJ2-1,.,TRBV7-2,CASSLEGSAEQFF,TGTGCCAGCAGCTTAGAGGGTAGCGCTGAGCAGTTCTTC
.,TRBJ2-3,once,TRBV5-8,CASSPGTDTQYF,TGTGCCAGCAGCCCAGGCACAGATACGCAGTATTTT
TRBD2,TRBJ2-3,.,TRBV7-8,CASSLITAGGNADTQYF,TGTGCCAGCAGCTTAATTACAGCGGGGGGCAACGCAGATACGCAGTATTTT
TRBD1,TRBJ1-1,.,TRBV11-2,CASSLIPSRQGANTEAFF,TGTGCCAGCAGCTTAATCCCTTCCAGACAGGGGGCGAACACTGAAGCTTTCTTT
TRBD2,TRBJ2-1,.,TRBV13,CASSPPGVAGFSEQFF,TGTGCCAGCAGCCCCCCGGGGGTAGCGGGGTTCTCTGAGCAGTTCTTC
.,TRBJ2-5,.,TRBV5-1,CASSLDRVETQYF,TGCGCCAGCAGCTTGGATAGAGTTGAGACCCAGTACTTC
.,TRBJ1-1,.,TRBV6-1,CASTLKVGGTEAFF,TGTGCCAGCACCCTCAAAGTAGGGGGTACTGAAGCTTTCTTT
TRBD2,TRBJ2-3,.,TRBV28,CASSSSSGILVDTQYF,TGTGCCAGCAGTTCTTCTAGCGGGATCCTGGTAGATACGCAGTATTTT
TRBD1,TRBJ1-4,.,TRBV11-2,CASSFGRGQGIEKLFF,TGTGCCAGCAGCTTCGGCAGGGGGCAGGGTATTGAAAAACTGTTTTTT
.,TRBJ1-6,.,TRBV6-1,CASSEASPLHF,TGTGCCAGCAGTGAGGCTTCACCCCTCCACTTT
.,TRBJ1-4,few,TRBV2,CASRLTGFNEKLFF,TGTGCCAGCAGACTCACAGGATTTAATGAAAAACTGTTTTTT
.,TRBJ2-3,few,TRBV9,CASSPGILPDTQYF,TGTGCCAGCAGCCCGGGGATCCTACCCGATACGCAGTATTTT
TRBD2,TRBJ2-7,.,TRBV6-1,CASTRRTSGDYEQYF,TGTGCCAGCACGAGGAGGACTAGCGGGGATTACGAGCAGTACTTC
TRBD1,TRBJ2-7,.,TRBV18,CASSPTRTGHLSYEQYF,TGTGCCAGCTCACCTACTAGGACAGGGCACCTCTCCTACGAGCAGTACTTC
.,TRBJ2-5,.,TRBV28,CASSLVADPYQETQYF,TGTGCCAGCAGTTTAGTGGCAGATCCGTACCAAGAGACCCAGTACTTC
TRBD2,TRBJ2-5,.,TRBV27,CASSLSPSGTGGISKETQYF,TGTGCCAGCAGTTTATCTCCCTCCGGGACGGGAGGAATCAGCAAGGAGACCCAGTACTTC
TRBD1,TRBJ1-5,.,TRBV2,CATDPGQGNQPQHF,TGTGCCACGGATCCGGGACAGGGGAATCAGCCCCAGCATTTT
TRBD2,TRBJ2-5,.,TRBV5-1,CASSLAAGGYETQYF,TGCGCCAGCAGCTTGGCAGCGGGGGGGTACGAGACCCAGTACTTC
TRBD1,TRBJ1-5,.,TRBV18,CASSTRQGNQPQHF,TGTGCCAGCTCAACTAGACAGGGTAATCAGCCCCAGCATTTT
.,TRBJ2-1,once,TRBV28,CASRIRDNEQFF,TGTGCCAGCAGAATCAGGGACAATGAGCAGTTCTTC
TRBD2,TRBJ2-1,.,TRBV2,CASKYSGIPSEQFF,TGTGCCAGCAAGTATAGCGGGATCCCAAGTGAGCAGTTCTTC
TRBD1,TRBJ2-3,.,TRBV10-3,CAITGTGGYAQYF,TGTGCCATCACAGGGACAGGGGGATATGCGCAGTATTTT
.,TRBJ2-1,.,TRBV2,CASSFRGKLDEQFF,TGTGCCAGCAGTTTCAGGGGTAAGCTGGATGAGCAGTTCTTC
.,TRBJ1-1,.,TRBV6-5,CASSYRSFGPEAFF,TGTGCCAGCAGTTACCGTTCTTTTGGGCCTGAAGCTTTCTTT
.,TRBJ2-1,.,TRBV5-1,CATSVNPGVIYNEQFF,TGCGCCACCTCAGTTAACCCGGGAGTTATCTACAATGAGCAGTTCTTC
TRBD1,TRBJ1-2,.,TRBV11-2,CASSFRDSKDYGYTF,TGTGCCAGCAGCTTCCGGGACAGCAAGGACTATGGCTACACCTTC
.,TRBJ2-1,.,TRBV2,CASSAWSGYNEQFF,TGTGCCAGCAGCGCTTGGTCGGGCTACAATGAGCAGTTCTTC
TRBD1,TRBJ2-7,.,TRBV7-8,CASSGRDSRSEQYF,TGTGCCAGCAGTGGCCGGGACAGTCGATCCGAGCAGTACTTC
.,TRBJ2-5,.,TRBV6-5,CASSTMYQETQYF,TGTGCCAGCAGTACTATGTACCAAGAGACCCAGTACTTC
TRBD1,TRBJ1-2,once,TRBV18,CASSPGTGGANYGYTF,TGTGCCAGCTCACCGGGGACAGGGGGCGCGAACTATGGCTACACCTTC
TRBD2,TRBJ2-1,.,TRBV5-1,CASSTLMLAGGFNEQFF,TGCGCCAGCAGCACCCTCATGCTAGCGGGGGGCTTCAATGAGCAGTTCTTC
TRBD2,TRBJ2-2,.,TRBV5-4,CASSLAGRAPGELFF,TGTGCCAGCAGCTTGGCCGGGAGGGCCCCCGGGGAGCTGTTTTTT
.,TRBJ1-2,once,TRBV15,CATSRDGASRAHGYTF,TGTGCCACCAGCAGAGATGGGGCCTCCCGTGCCCACGGCTACACCTTC
TRBD1,TRBJ2-7,.,TRBV2,CASVGGQGYEQYF,TGTGCCAGCGTTGGGGGACAGGGCTACGAGCAGTACTTC
.,TRBJ1-4,.,TRBV7-9,CASSPPANEKLFF,TGTGCCAGCAGCCCCCCGGCTAATGAAAAACTGTTTTTT
.,TRBJ1-6,once,TRBV5-4,CASSPAGYYNSPLHF,TGTGCCAGCAGCCCGGCAGGGTACTATAATTCACCCCTCCACTTT
TRBD2,TRBJ2-2,.,TRBV4-2,CASSQDRSGGNTGELFF,TGTGCCAGCAGCCAAGATCGTAGCGGGGGAAACACCGGGGAGCTGTTTTTT
TRBD1,TRBJ2-1,.,TRBV10-2,CASSETRTGSNEQFF,TGCGCCAGCAGTGAGACCCGGACAGGCTCCAATGAGCAGTTCTTC
.,TRBJ1-1,once,TRBV6-1,CASSESGSNTEAFF,TGTGCCAGCAGTGAATCAGGTAGTAACACTGAAGCTTTCTTT
.,TRBJ2-7,few,TRBV18,CASSPPVTYEQYF,TGTGCCAGCTCACCGCCGGTCACCTACGAGCAGTACTTC
.,TRBJ2-1,once,TRBV5-1,CASSLKDSYNEQFF,TGCGCCAGCAGCCTGAAGGACAGCTACAATGAGCAGTTCTTC